What follows are 13 T cell receptor beta chains derived from one specimen sequenced in a study of blood T cell repertoires in COVID-19. Clones were read by immunoSEQ multiplex PCR, and TCRdb kept only the in-frame ones, dropping some. The sample contains 100,000 to 150,000 clones, around 88% of which appear only once. Sequencing used peripheral blood. All receptors derive from a man aged 60 to 75 with COVID-19, enrolled during active disease.

This clone was recorded only once. The V gene is TRBV7-9, the J gene TRBJ1-4, with TRBD1 identical over 7 bases. CDR3 length: 15 residues. Germline CDR1 and CDR2: SEHNR and FQNEAQ (reference sequence). Unmatched junction bases numbered 7, after V lost 4 bases and J lost 5 bases. The CDR3: CASSSQGGPNEKLFF. In nucleotides, the CDR3 is TGTGCCAGCAGCTCCCAAGGGGGCCCGAATGAAAAACTGTTTTTT.

This clone was found many times. The J gene is TRBJ1-1, the V gene TRBV28; D gene ambiguous. The length of the CDR3 is 14 residues. The germline V gene encodes CDR1 MDHEN and CDR2 SYDVKM. The V end was cut by 6 bases, the J end by 1 base, with 12 bases between. The CDR3 region is CASRTYERNTEAFF. Written as DNA, the CDR3 is TGTGCCAGCAGAACCTACGAGAGGAACACTGAAGCTTTCTTT.

The rearrangement links TRBV7-2 to TRBJ2-3; a possible D gene is TRBD2 (5 bases). Germline CDR1 and CDR2: SGHTA and FQGNSA. This CDR3 region has 16 residues. Trimming cost V 5 bases and J 6 bases, with 21 bases left between them. This chain's CDR3 is CASSIRTAGVLDTQYF. As DNA, the CDR3 is TGTGCCAGCAGCATTCGGACTGCTGGGGTCCTCGATACGCAGTATTTT.

J is TRBJ1-2 and V is TRBV18, with 9 bases aligning to TRBD1. The V and J ends lost 5 bases and 3 bases, in that order; junction bases with no gene match: 4. This CDR3 is built from 14 residues. Germline V lookup: CDR1 KGHSH, CDR2 LQKENI. In nucleotides, the CDR3 is TGTGCCAGCTCATTCCGGGACAGGGACTATGGCTACACCTTC. Its translation is CASSFRDRDYGYTF.

The chain joins TRBV10-3 to TRBJ2-7, with TRBD1 matching over 7 bases. The germline V gene has CDR1 ENHRY and CDR2 SYGVKD. This CDR3 contains 14 residues. Unmatched junction bases numbered 3, after V lost 4 bases and J lost 0 bases. The CDR3 coding sequence is TGTGCCATCAGTGGGAGACAGGGCTCCTACGAGCAGTACTTC. This translates into CAISGRQGSYEQYF.

This clone was found a few times. V usage is TRBV29-1 and J usage is TRBJ2-2; D might be TRBD2 (6 bases). V was clipped by 3 bases and J by 3 bases, with 8 bases between them. The V gene's germline CDR1 is SQVTM and CDR2 ANQGSEA. The CDR3 runs 13 residues. For the CDR3, the DNA is TGCAGCGTTGATAGCGGATACACCGGGGAGCTGTTTTTT. Amino acid sequence: CSVDSGYTGELFF.

This clone showed up just once. This chain joins TRBV5-1 and TRBJ2-7, with D possibly matching TRBD1 (6 bases). There are 14 residues in the CDR3. Germline V gene lookup returns CDR1 SGHRS and CDR2 YFSETQ. V lost 5 bases and J lost 0, with 12 bases in between. The CDR3 loop reads CASRTGTPSYEQYF. CDR3 DNA sequence: TGCGCCAGCAGGACCGGGACACCCTCCTACGAGCAGTACTTC.

This clone has only one observation. This specimen includes other DNA sequences encoding the same CDR3. V gene TRBV7-3 combines with J gene TRBJ2-5; 8 bases map to TRBD1. This CDR3 has 14 amino acids. Germline values: CDR1 SGHTA, CDR2 FQGTGA. With 5 bases clipped from V and 5 bases from J, the junction kept 7 bases outside the gene matches. CDR3 DNA: TGTGCCAGCAGCCCTTCAGGGGGCTGGGAGACCCAGTACTTC. It yields the protein CASSPSGGWETQYF.

This clone was observed a handful of times. The J gene is TRBJ1-6, the V gene TRBV27; the D gene is possibly TRBD1 (5 bases). Trimming stripped 4 bases from V and 12 bases from J, with 7 bases between. This CDR3 has 11 residues. Germline CDR1 MNHEY, CDR2 SMNVEV (reference sequence). CDR3 nucleotide sequence: TGTGCCAGCAGTTCCGGACAACCCCTCCACTTT. The encoded protein is CASSSGQPLHF.

The chain's CDR3 is CAISGQESDTQYF. In DNA form, the CDR3 reads TGTGCCATCAGTGGACAGGAATCAGATACGCAGTATTTT. The rearrangement links TRBV10-3 to TRBJ2-3, with a possible D match to TRBD1 (6 bases). The CDR3 length is 13 residues. Germline CDR1 ENHRY, CDR2 SYGVKD. Trimming pared 4 bases from V and 4 bases from J, leaving 9 bases between.

The chain carries TRBV5-4 and TRBJ1-2, with 10 bases aligning to TRBD1. V lost 5 bases, J lost 5 bases, and 6 bases stayed unmatched. The CDR3 runs to 14 residues. CDR1 and CDR2 from the germline V gene are SGHNT and YYREEE (reference sequence). The CDR3: CASRGGQGIYGYTF. CDR3 nucleotide sequence: TGTGCCAGCAGGGGGGGACAGGGGATTTATGGCTACACCTTC.

This chain links TRBV7-8 with TRBJ1-5; D is unresolved. V lost 3 bases to trimming and J lost 4 bases, with 10 bases between them. The CDR3 has 14 residues. Per germline, CDR1 SGHVS and CDR2 FQNEAQ. The DNA for the CDR3 is TGTGCCAGCAGCTTCGAGAATTATAATCAGCCCCAGCATTTT. It specifies CASSFENYNQPQHF.

This rearrangement joins TRBV2 to TRBJ1-6; possible D gene TRBD1, 6 bases. The CDR3 loop spans 13 amino acids. Trimming left V 1 base short and J 14 bases short, with 12 bases between. Germline values: CDR1 SNHLY, CDR2 FYNNEI. CDR3 DNA sequence: TGTGCCAGCAGTGAAGAACAGGGTAGAACCCTCCACTTT. Translation: CASSEEQGRTLHF.